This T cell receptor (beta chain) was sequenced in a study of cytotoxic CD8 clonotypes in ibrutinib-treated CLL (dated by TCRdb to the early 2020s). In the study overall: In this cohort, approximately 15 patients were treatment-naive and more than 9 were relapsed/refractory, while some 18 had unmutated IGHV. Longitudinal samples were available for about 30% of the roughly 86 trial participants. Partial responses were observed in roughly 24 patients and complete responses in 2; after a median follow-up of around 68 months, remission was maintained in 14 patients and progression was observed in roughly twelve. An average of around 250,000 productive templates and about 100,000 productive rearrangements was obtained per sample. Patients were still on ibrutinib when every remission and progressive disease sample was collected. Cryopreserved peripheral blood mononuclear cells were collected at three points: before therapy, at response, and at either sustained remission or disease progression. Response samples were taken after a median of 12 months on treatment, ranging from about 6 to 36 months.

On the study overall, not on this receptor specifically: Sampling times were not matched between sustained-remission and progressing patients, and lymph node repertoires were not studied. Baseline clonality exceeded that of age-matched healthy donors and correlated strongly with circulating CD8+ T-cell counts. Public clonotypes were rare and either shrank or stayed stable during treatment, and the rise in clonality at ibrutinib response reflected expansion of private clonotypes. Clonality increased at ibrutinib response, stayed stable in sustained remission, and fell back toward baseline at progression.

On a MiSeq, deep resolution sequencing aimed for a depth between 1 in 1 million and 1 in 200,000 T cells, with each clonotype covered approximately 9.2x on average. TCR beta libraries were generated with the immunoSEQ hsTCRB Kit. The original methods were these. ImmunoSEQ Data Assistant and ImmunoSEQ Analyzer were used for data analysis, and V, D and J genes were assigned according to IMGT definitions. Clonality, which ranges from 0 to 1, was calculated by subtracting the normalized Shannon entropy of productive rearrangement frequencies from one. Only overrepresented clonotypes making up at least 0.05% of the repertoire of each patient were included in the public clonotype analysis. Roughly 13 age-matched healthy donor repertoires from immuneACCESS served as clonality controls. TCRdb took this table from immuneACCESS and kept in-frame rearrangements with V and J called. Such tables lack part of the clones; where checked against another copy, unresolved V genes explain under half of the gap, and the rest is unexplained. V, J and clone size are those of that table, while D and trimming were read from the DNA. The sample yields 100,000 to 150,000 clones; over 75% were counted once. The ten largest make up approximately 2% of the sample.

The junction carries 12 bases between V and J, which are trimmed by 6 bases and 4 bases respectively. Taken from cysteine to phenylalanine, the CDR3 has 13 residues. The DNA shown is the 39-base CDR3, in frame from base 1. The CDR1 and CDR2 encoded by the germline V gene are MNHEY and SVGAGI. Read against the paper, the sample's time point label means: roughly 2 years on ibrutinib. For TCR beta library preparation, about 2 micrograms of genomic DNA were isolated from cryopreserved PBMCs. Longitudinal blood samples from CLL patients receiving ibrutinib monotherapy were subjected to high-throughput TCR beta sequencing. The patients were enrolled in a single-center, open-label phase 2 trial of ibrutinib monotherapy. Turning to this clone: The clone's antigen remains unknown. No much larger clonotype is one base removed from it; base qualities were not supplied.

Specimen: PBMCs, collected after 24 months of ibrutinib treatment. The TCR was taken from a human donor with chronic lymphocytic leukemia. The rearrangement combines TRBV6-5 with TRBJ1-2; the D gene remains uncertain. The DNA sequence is TGTGCCAGCAGCGGAGAATTCGGCTATGGCTACACCTTC. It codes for CASSGEFGYGYTF.